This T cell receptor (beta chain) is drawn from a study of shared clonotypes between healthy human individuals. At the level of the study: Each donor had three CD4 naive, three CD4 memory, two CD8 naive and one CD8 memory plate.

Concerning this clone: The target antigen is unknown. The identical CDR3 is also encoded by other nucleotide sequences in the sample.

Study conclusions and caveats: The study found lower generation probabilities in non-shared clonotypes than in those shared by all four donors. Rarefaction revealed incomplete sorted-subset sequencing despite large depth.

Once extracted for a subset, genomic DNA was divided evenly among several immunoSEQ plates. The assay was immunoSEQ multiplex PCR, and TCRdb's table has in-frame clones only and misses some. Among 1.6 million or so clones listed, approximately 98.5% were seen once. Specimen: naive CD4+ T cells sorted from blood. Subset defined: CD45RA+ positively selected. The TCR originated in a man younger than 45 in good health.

The CDR3 bases are TGCAGCGTTGATGTAGGCACAGATACGCAGTATTTT. Amino acids: CSVDVGTDTQYF. The genes are TRBV29-1 and TRBJ2-3; D unclear. CDR3 length: 12 amino acids. CDR1 is SQVTM, CDR2 ANQGSEA, per germline. V was cut by 3 bases and J by 1 base, with 5 bases left in between.